The text below deals with one T cell receptor beta chain. The antigen remains undetermined. The record originates from a study of T cell responses to AZD1222 COVID-19 vaccine. The study, taken as a whole, reports: Vaccination with two AZD1222 doses was followed by a rise in Spike-specific TCR breadth and depth. Females made up more of the donors, who were largely white British, and clonal diversity may have come out too low.

CDR3 length: 14 amino acids. The V and J ends lost 8 bases and 8 bases, in that order; junction bases with no gene match: 13. The germline gives CDR1 SNHLY, CDR2 FYNNEI. The protocol was immunoSEQ multiplex PCR, while the TCRdb copy is restricted to in-frame clones and leaves out a portion. Of over 110,000 clones in the sample, more than 80% are singletons; the top ten hold 1.6%. The material was peripheral blood, obtained on day 0 of AZD1222 vaccination. The rearrangement links TRBV2 to TRBJ1-2, with TRBD1 identical over 8 bases. This sequence was found in an adult in good health. The CDR3 DNA reads TGTGCCAGCGACAGACGGTCGACAGGGGACGGCTACACCTTC. Its translation: CASDRRSTGDGYTF. Using reference TRBV2 and TRBJ1-2 for the parts outside the CDR3, the full variable domain is EPEVTQTPSHQVTQMGQEVILRCVPISNHLYFYWYRQILGQKVEFLVSFYNNEISEKSEIFDDQFSVERPDGSNFTLKIRSTKLEDSAMYFCASDRRSTGDGYTFGSGTRLTVV.